This T cell receptor (beta chain) comes out of a study of blood T cell repertoires in COVID-19. Overall study context: Donors in the United States, Italy and Spain gave samples during acute or convalescent COVID-19.

The CDR3 is made up of 15 amino acids. Germline CDR1 is MNHNY and CDR2 is SVGAGI (reference sequence). The junction had 3 bases not matched to a gene; V was cut back by 0 bases and J by 4 bases. Some clones are missing from TCRdb's copy, which holds only in-frame ones; the method was immunoSEQ multiplex PCR. The sample includes about 110,000 clones, 60% to 85% of them seen just once. Sequenced material: peripheral blood. The rearrangement links TRBV6-6 to TRBJ1-2, with 9 bases lining up with TRBD1. The clonotype comes from a human donor in a cohort sampled during active or convalescent COVID-19. CDR3 nucleotide sequence: TGTGCCAGCAGTTACTCGGGACAGGGTATCTATGGCTACACCTTC. This sequence encodes CASSYSGQGIYGYTF.